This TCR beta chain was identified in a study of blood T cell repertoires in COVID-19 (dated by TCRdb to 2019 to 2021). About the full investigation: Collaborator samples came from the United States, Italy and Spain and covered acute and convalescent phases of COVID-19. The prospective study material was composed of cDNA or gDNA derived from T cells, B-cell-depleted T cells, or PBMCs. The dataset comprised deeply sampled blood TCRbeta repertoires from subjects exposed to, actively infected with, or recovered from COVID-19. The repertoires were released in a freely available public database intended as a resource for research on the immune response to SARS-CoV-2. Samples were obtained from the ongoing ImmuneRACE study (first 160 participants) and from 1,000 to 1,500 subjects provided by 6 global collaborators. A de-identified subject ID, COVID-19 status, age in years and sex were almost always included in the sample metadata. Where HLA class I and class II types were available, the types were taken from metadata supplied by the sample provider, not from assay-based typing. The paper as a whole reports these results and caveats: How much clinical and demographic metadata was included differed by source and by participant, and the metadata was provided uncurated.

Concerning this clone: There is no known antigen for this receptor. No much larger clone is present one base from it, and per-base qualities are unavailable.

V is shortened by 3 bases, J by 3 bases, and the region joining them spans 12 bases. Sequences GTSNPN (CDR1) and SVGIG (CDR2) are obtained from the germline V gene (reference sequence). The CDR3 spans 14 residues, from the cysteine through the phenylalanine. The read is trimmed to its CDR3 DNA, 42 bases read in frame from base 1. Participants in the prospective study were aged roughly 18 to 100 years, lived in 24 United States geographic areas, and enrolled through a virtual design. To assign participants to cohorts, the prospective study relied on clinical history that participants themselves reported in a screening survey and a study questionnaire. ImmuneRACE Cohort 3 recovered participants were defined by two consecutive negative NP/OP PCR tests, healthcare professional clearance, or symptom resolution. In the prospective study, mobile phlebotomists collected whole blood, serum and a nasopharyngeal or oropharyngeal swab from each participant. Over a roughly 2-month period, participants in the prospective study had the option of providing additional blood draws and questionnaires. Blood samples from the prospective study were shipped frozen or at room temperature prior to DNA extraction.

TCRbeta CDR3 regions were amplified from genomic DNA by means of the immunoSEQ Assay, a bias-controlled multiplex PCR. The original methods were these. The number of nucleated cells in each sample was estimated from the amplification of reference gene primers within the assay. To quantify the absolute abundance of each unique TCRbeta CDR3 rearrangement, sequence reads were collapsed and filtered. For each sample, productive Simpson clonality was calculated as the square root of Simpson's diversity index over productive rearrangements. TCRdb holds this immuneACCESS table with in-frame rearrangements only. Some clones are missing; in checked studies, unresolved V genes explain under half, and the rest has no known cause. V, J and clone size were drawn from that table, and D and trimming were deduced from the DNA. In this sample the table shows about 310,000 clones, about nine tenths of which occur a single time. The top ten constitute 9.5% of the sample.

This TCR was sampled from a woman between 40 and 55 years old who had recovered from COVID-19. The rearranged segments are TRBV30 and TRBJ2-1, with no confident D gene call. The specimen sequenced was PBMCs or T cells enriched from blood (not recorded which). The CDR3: CAWRSESYYNEQFF. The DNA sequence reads TGTGCCTGGAGATCGGAGTCCTACTACAATGAGCAGTTCTTC. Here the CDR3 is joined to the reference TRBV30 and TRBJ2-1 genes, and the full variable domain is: SQTIHQWPATLVQPVGSPLSLECTVEGTSNPNLYWYRQAAGRGLQLLFYSVGIGQISSEVPQNLSASRPQDRQFILSSKKLLLSDSGFYLCAWRSESYYNEQFFGPGTRLTVL.